The 27 T cell receptor beta chains below come from one sample, sequenced in a study of shared clonotypes between healthy human individuals. The method was immunoSEQ multiplex PCR; TCRdb's version includes in-frame clones alone and lacks a portion of them. This sample has a few hundred thousand clones, with nearly 97% found just once. Naive CD8 populations comprised CD45RO-negative cells positively selected for CCR7, excluding terminally differentiated effector memory CD45RA+ cells. Sequencing was done on a sample of naive CD8+ T cells sorted from blood. The receptors derive from a woman aged 25 to 39 in good health.

The chain links TRBV2 to TRBJ2-1; maybe TRBD2 (6 bases). Germline CDR1 is SNHLY and CDR2 is FYNNEI. The CDR3 sequence is 16 residues long. The V gene lost 4 bases and the J gene lost 4 bases, with 17 bases spanning the gap. The chain's CDR3 is CASSVLSGDPYNEQFF. The CDR3 region has the DNA TGTGCCAGCAGTGTCTTGTCGGGGGACCCTTACAATGAGCAGTTCTTC.

The chain recombines TRBV6-1 with TRBJ1-5; unclear D gene. V was trimmed by 6 bases and J by 0 bases, leaving 6 bases between them. In germline, CDR1 is MNHNS, CDR2 SASEGT. This CDR3 is built from 13 residues. The CDR3 loop is CASSNPSNQPQHF. CDR3 coding DNA: TGTGCCAGCAGCAACCCTAGCAATCAGCCCCAGCATTTT.

This chain uses TRBV7-9 with TRBJ2-5; TRBD2 is a possible D gene (6 bases). The CDR3 sequence is 15 residues long. Trimming cost V 0 bases and J 3 bases, with 11 bases left between them. Germline values: CDR1 SEHNR, CDR2 FQNEAQ (reference sequence). DNA of the CDR3: TGTGCCAGCAGCTTAGCAGAACTAGCCAAAGAGACCCAGTACTTC. Amino acid sequence: CASSLAELAKETQYF.

The sample holds one count of this clone. The chain carries TRBV23-1 and TRBJ2-1, with D tentatively TRBD2 (6 bases). TRBV23-1 falls under the ORF class, with uncertain function. V was cut by 4 bases and J by 2 bases, with 9 bases left in between. The CDR3 extends over 14 amino acids. CDR3 bases: TGCGCCAGCAGTCGGGGCGGGACCTACAATGAGCAGTTCTTC. Translating gives CASSRGGTYNEQFF.

The CDR3: CASSFGRGSNQPQHF. In nucleotides, the CDR3 is TGTGCCAGCAGTTTTGGCAGGGGGTCCAATCAGCCCCAGCATTTT. The chain combines TRBV27 with TRBJ1-5, with 7 bases aligning to TRBD1. Germline CDR1 is MNHEY and CDR2 is SMNVEV (reference sequence). J was trimmed by 3 bases and V by 3 bases; bases with no gene match: 5. The CDR3 runs to 15 residues.

This clone was detected once. This chain links TRBV27 with TRBJ2-5; 9 bases fit TRBD2. The DNA end is a closer match to TRBJ2-7, so the J assignment may be wrong. The germline V gene encodes CDR1 MNHEY and CDR2 SMNVEV (reference sequence). This CDR3 contains 12 residues. The CDR3 DNA reads as TGTGCCAGCCCGGGACTAGCTTGCGAGCAGTACTTC. Residues: CASPGLACEQYF.

The V call is TRBV6-5, the J call TRBJ2-3, with D tentatively TRBD2 (6 bases). This CDR3 spans 14 amino acids. V lost 4 bases, J lost 6 bases, and 14 bases lay in between. Germline loops: CDR1 MNHEY, CDR2 SVGAGI. The CDR3 DNA follows: TGTGCCAGCAGTTTATCCGGGACTGCGGATACGCAGTATTTT. Protein: CASSLSGTADTQYF.

This chain uses TRBV27 with TRBJ1-5, with D possibly matching TRBD1 (5 bases). Germline-derived CDR1 and CDR2 are MNHEY and SMNVEV (reference sequence). V was trimmed by 2 bases and J by 1 base, leaving 12 bases between them. CDR3 size: 16 residues. The CDR3, as DNA: TGTGCCAGCAGTTTAATCTCAGGGTTGAGCAATCAGCCCCAGCATTTT. This sequence encodes CASSLISGLSNQPQHF.

Points on this clone: This same CDR3 is encoded by further DNA sequences in the sample. The genes are TRBV28 and TRBJ1-1; D is uncertain. The germline V gene encodes CDR1 MDHEN and CDR2 SYDVKM. V was shortened by 3 bases and J by 1 base, with 6 bases between the two germline ends. This CDR3 comprises 13 residues. The chain's CDR3 is CASSLTGNTEAFF. CDR3 in DNA: TGTGCCAGCAGTTTGACGGGGAACACTGAAGCTTTCTTT.

This clone was seen a single time. The chain employs TRBV28 and TRBJ1-2; D remains unclear. CDR1 and CDR2 from the germline V gene are MDHEN and SYDVKM. V was trimmed by 4 bases and J by 5 bases, leaving 8 bases between them. CDR3 length: 12 residues. The CDR3 DNA reads as TGTGCCAGCAGTTCCGGGAATTATGGCTACACCTTC. Translation: CASSSGNYGYTF.

The V call is TRBV28, the J call TRBJ2-5, with a tentative D call TRBD1 (5 bases). The J call may be incorrect, as the DNA end agrees better with TRBJ2-7. This CDR3 has 15 residues. Looked up from germline, CDR1 is MDHEN and CDR2 is SYDVKM. In nucleotides, the CDR3 is TGTGCCAGCAGTTCTCCACGAGACAGCACCTACGAGCAGTACTTC. This translates into CASSSPRDSTYEQYF.

On this clone itself: Since the CDR3 does not end with the conserved phenylalanine or tryptophan, this likely comes from a read error. Because the CDR3's place on the DNA is in doubt, the DNA is left out and the CDR3 is given as listed by TCRdb. The rearrangement links TRBV21-1 to TRBJ2-7; TRBD2, the D gene given by the table, was not confirmed from the DNA. TRBV21-1 counts as a pseudogene. The CDR3 length is 13 residues, termini included. The CDR3: CASSRRLATRVRR.

This chain connects TRBV19 to TRBJ1-3; 9 nucleotides line up with TRBD1. Trimming at V came to 6 bases and at J to 4 bases, leaving 7 bases not matched to a gene. The CDR3 spans 15 residues. Germline loops: CDR1 LNHDA, CDR2 SQIVND (reference sequence). The CDR3 DNA reads TGTGCCAGTAGCGCCCGGACAGGGGCAGGAAACACCATATATTTT. It is translated as CASSARTGAGNTIYF.

The chain links TRBV19 to TRBJ2-7; 8 bases agree with TRBD1. This CDR3 spans 14 amino acids. Trimming at V came to 5 bases and at J to 2 bases, leaving 5 bases not matched to a gene. Germline V CDR1 and CDR2: LNHDA, SQIVND (reference sequence). The CDR3 nucleotides are TGTGCCAGTAGTTCCCGGACAGGGACCTACGAGCAGTACTTC. It encodes CASSSRTGTYEQYF.

The J gene is TRBJ2-7, the V gene TRBV28; 7 bases agree with TRBD1. CDR1 is MDHEN, CDR2 SYDVKM, per germline. The CDR3 is 15 amino acids. Trimming cost V 5 bases and J 5 bases; bases outside gene matches: 12. The CDR3, as DNA: TGTGCCAGCAGTAACACGAAAAGGACAGGAGACGAGCAGTACTTC. Amino acid sequence: CASSNTKRTGDEQYF.

The J gene is TRBJ1-5, the V gene TRBV28; D ambiguous. Germline lookup yields CDR1 MDHEN and CDR2 SYDVKM. V lost 5 bases and J 4 bases, leaving 9 bases between the germline ends. This CDR3 region has 13 residues. CDR3 protein: CASSVLSNQPQHF. The CDR3 DNA reads TGTGCCAGCAGTGTCCTATCGAATCAGCCCCAGCATTTT.

V and J are TRBV7-9 and TRBJ1-2, with 12 positions matching TRBD1. Germline V lookup: CDR1 SEHNR, CDR2 FQNEAQ (reference sequence). This CDR3 has 15 residues. V gave up 5 bases and J gave up 4 bases; unmatched junction bases: 5. CDR3 protein: CASSIGTGGSYGYTF. CDR3 DNA: TGTGCCAGCAGCATTGGGACAGGGGGCTCCTATGGCTACACCTTC.

The genes are TRBV5-1 and TRBJ2-7, with D possibly matching TRBD2 (5 bases). Germline loops: CDR1 SGHRS, CDR2 YFSETQ. V gave up 0 bases and J gave up 3 bases, with 10 bases separating them. The CDR3 runs 14 residues. Written as DNA, the CDR3 is TGCGCCAGCAGCTTGGGACTATCCCTCTACGAGCAGTACTTC. Residues: CASSLGLSLYEQYF.

This clone was seen once. The genes are TRBV1 and TRBJ2-7; the table gives TRBD2 as D, unverified against the DNA. TRBV1 is a known pseudogene. The CDR3 has 17 amino acids. The chain's CDR3 is CTSSQDIYVAVAFEQYF. The CDR3 coding sequence is TGCACCAGCAGCCAAGATATTTACGTAGCGGTCGCCTTCGAGCAGTACTTC.

The rearrangement links TRBV6-6 to TRBJ1-6; D is undetermined. Germline-derived CDR1 and CDR2 are MNHNY and SVGAGI (reference sequence). Trimming cost V 8 bases and J 11 bases, with 4 bases left between them. There are 9 residues in the CDR3. CDR3 DNA sequence: TGTGCCAGCGGGGCACCCCTCCACTTT. It encodes CASGAPLHF.

V is TRBV28 and J is TRBJ2-1; D is ambiguous. The CDR3 has 15 residues. From germline, CDR1 is MDHEN and CDR2 SYDVKM. V lost 2 bases and J 2 bases, leaving 10 bases between the germline ends. CDR3 loop: CASSLTAAAYNEQFF. CDR3 nucleotides: TGTGCCAGCAGTTTAACGGCGGCCGCCTACAATGAGCAGTTCTTC. The full variable domain, its missing parts supplied by reference TRBV28 and TRBJ2-1, is DVKVTQSSRYLVKRTGEKVFLECVQDMDHENMFWYRQDPGLGLRLIYFSYDVKMKEKGDIPEGYSVSREKKERFSLILESASTNQTSMYLCASSLTAAAYNEQFFGPGTRLTVL.

This chain joins TRBV15 and TRBJ2-1; TRBD2 matches at 8 bases. V gave up 1 base and J gave up 6 bases; unmatched junction bases: 5. Germline lookup yields CDR1 LNHNV and CDR2 YYDKDF (reference sequence). The CDR3 runs to 15 residues. The CDR3 is CATSRAREGPNEQFF. The DNA of the CDR3 is TGTGCCACCAGCAGAGCCCGGGAGGGCCCCAATGAGCAGTTCTTC.

The chain joins TRBV7-3 to TRBJ2-5; unclear D gene. Germline V gene data show CDR1 as SGHTA and CDR2 as FQGTGA. V shed 2 bases and J shed 4 bases, with 14 bases lying between them. This CDR3 region has 15 residues. CDR3 loop: CASSLPDSRTETQYF. The CDR3 coding sequence is TGTGCCAGCAGCTTACCTGACTCTAGAACAGAGACCCAGTACTTC.

This chain uses TRBV28 with TRBJ2-5; 13 bases map to TRBD2. Germline V gene data show CDR1 as MDHEN and CDR2 as SYDVKM. V lost 10 bases, J lost 5 bases, and 13 bases stayed unmatched. This CDR3 comprises 16 residues. The CDR3 loop reads CATEARTSGSQETQYF. The CDR3 nucleotides are TGTGCCACCGAGGCCAGGACTAGCGGGAGTCAGGAGACCCAGTACTTC.

V and J are TRBV28 and TRBJ2-1; TRBD2 aligns across 12 bases. Germline lookup yields CDR1 MDHEN and CDR2 SYDVKM. V lost 5 bases to trimming and J lost 9 bases; unmatched junction nucleotides: 2. The CDR3 is made up of 13 amino acids. The CDR3, as DNA: TGTGCCAGCAGTCCGGGACTAGCGGGTGAGCAGTTCTTC. It translates to CASSPGLAGEQFF.

The CDR3 DNA reads as TGCGCCAGCAGCCAAGGTATAGGGGCACGGGTCACTGAAGCTTTCTTT. Its translation: CASSQGIGARVTEAFF. This sequence joins TRBV4-1 and TRBJ1-1, with D perhaps matching TRBD1 (5 bases). Germline V lookup: CDR1 MGHRA, CDR2 YSYEKL. The CDR3 is 16 residues long. Trimming took 1 base from V and 4 from J, leaving 16 bases between them.

The chain combines TRBV5-1 with TRBJ2-7, with a weak D call TRBD2 (6 bases). V shed 4 bases and J shed 2 bases, with 13 bases lying between them. This CDR3 spans 14 amino acids. The germline V gene has CDR1 SGHRS and CDR2 YFSETQ. The CDR3 DNA follows: TGCGCCAGCAGCCGGCGGAGGGAGACCTACGAGCAGTACTTC. It is translated as CASSRRRETYEQYF.